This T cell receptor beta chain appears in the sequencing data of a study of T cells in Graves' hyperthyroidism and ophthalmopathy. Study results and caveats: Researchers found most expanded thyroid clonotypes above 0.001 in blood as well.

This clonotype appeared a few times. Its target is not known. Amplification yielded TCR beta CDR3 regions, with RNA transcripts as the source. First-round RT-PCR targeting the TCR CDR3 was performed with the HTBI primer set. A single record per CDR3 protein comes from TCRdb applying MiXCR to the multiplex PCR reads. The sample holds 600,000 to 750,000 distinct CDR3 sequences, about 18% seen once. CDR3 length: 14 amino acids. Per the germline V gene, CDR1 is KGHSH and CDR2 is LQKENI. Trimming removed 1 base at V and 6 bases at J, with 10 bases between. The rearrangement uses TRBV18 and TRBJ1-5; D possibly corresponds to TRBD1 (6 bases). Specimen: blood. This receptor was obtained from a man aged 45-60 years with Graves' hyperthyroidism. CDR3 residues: CASSPLEGGQPQHF. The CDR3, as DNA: TGTGCCAGCTCACCACTCGAAGGGGGTCAGCCCCAGCATTTT.